Below are 5 T cell receptor beta chains sequenced from a single sample in a study of liver allograft versus peripheral blood T cells. Study information: Recipients' peripheral blood supplied the T cell receptor repertoires against which those in transplanted livers were compared.

One entry per CDR3 protein results from TCRdb running MiXCR on the reads. The data hold roughly 3,700 distinct CDR3 sequences, with more than 15% observed a single time. These receptors were obtained from a human patient who had a liver transplant. Some T cells may have come from the graft donor.

In this sample, this clonotype turned up many times. The chain recombines TRBV6-5 with TRBJ1-1; unclear D gene. The V gene's germline CDR1 is MNHEY and CDR2 SVGAGI. Between the trimmed V and J ends, which lost 2 bases and 4 bases, there was a span of 14 bases. There are 15 residues in the CDR3. The CDR3 DNA follows: TGTGCCAGCAGTTACCAGTTGGTCCGGTCCACTGAAGCTTTCTTT. Its protein product is CASSYQLVRSTEAFF.

Sample share makes this clonotype medium-sized. The chain carries TRBV7-9 and TRBJ1-3; D is unclear. V was clipped by 5 bases and J by 2 bases, with 10 bases between them. In germline, CDR1 is SEHNR, CDR2 FQNEAQ (reference sequence). This CDR3 region has 14 residues. CDR3 in DNA: TGTGCCAGCAGCCGCGCCGAGCCTGGAAACACCATATATTTT. It codes for CASSRAEPGNTIYF.

The V gene is TRBV12-3 or TRBV12-4, the J gene TRBJ2-3; 8 bases agree with TRBD1. With V trimmed by 6 bases and J by 2 bases, 7 bases remained unmatched. The CDR3 spans 15 residues. CDR3 nucleotides: TGTGCCAGCAGGGGGGACAGGCATAACACAGATACGCAGTATTTT. It specifies CASRGDRHNTDTQYF.

This clonotype is medium-sized. The rearrangement uses TRBV19 and TRBJ1-2, with 7 positions matching TRBD1. After removal of 5 bases from V and 8 bases from J, the junction contained 26 bases not matched to a gene. The germline gives CDR1 LNHDA, CDR2 SQIVND (reference sequence). The CDR3 runs to 19 residues. In DNA, the CDR3 is TGTGCCAGTAGTCCCCAGCCGGGACAGCTCTTTAACATCCGTTGGGGCTACACCTTC. This codes for CASSPQPGQLFNIRWGYTF.

In this sample, this clonotype is medium-sized. This sequence joins TRBV7-2 and TRBJ1-6; 7 bases align to TRBD1. Losses at the gene ends were 4 bases for V and 7 bases for J; bases not matched to a gene: 13. Germline CDR1 is SGHTA and CDR2 is FQGNSA. This CDR3 has 17 amino acids. Here the CDR3 DNA reads TGTGCCAGCAGCTCCCTAACAGGGGCCCAAAGGAATTCACCCCTCCACTTT. Encoded protein: CASSSLTGAQRNSPLHF.